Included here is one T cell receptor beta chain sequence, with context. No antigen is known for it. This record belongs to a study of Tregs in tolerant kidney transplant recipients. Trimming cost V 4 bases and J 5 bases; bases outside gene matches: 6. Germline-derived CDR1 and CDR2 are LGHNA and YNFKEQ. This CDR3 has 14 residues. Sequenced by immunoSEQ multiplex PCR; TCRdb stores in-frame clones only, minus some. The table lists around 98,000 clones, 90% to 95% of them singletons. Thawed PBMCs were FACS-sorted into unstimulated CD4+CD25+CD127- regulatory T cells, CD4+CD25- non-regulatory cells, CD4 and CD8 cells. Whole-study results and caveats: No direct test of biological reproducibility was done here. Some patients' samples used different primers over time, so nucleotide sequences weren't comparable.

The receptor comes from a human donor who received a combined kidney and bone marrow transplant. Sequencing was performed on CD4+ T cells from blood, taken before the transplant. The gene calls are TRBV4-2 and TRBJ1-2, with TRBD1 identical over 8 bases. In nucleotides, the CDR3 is TGTGCCAGCAGCCTTACAGGGGGGACTTATGGCTACACCTTC. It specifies CASSLTGGTYGYTF.